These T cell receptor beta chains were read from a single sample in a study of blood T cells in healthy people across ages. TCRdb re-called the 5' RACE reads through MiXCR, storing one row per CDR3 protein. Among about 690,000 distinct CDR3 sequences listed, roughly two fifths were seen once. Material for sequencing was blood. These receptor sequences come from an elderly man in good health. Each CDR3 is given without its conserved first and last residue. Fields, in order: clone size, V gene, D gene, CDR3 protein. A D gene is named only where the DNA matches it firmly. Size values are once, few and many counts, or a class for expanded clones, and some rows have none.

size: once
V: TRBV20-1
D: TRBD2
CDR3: SVRGGTSARSYEQY

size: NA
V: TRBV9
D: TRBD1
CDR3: ASSHGTGDYEQY

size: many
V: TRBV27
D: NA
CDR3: ASSLAGTATGSPLH

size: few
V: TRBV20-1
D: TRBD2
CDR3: SAKFKGTSGYNEQY

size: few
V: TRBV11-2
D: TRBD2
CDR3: ASSLGTSRLPEQY

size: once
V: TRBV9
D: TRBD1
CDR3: ASSADRQGFGSYNEQF

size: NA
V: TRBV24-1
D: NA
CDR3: ATRDLGNEQY

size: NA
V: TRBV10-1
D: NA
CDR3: ASPGTRQYYEQY

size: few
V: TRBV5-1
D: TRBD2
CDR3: ASSPGASGPGDQY

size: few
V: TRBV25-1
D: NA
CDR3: ASRQGGPYEQY

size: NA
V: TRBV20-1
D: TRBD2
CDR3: SGQKGLAGEREETQY

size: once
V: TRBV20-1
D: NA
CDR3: SAREEEGQFNKKLF

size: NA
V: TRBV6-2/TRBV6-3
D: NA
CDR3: ASNTLTNTGELF

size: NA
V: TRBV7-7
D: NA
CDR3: ASSPFKGEKLF

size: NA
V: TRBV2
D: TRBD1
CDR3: ASSVRQGVGKTQY

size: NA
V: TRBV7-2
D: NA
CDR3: ASSTTPQGYEQY

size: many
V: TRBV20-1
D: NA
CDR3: SARDFAEGYGYT

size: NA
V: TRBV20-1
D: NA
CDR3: SARGMNTEAF

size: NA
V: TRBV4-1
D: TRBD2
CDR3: ASSQGLAGNNEQY

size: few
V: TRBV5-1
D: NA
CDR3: ASSFGTSYGEQY